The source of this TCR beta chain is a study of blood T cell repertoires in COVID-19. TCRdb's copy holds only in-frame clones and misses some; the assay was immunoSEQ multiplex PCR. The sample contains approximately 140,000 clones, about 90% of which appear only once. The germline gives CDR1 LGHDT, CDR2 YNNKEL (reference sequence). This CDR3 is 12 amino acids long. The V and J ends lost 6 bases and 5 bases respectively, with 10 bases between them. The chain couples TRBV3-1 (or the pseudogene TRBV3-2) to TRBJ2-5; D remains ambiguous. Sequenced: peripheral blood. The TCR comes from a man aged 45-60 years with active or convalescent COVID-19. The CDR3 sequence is CASSRLQETQYF. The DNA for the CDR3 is TGTGCCAGCAGTCGACTTCAGGAGACCCAGTACTTC.